This T cell receptor beta chain derives from a study of T-cell memory formation after mild COVID-19. Findings and caveats of the study: Contracting clones from day 15 to 85 had balanced CD4/CD8; later expanders favoured CD4+. Some SARS-CoV-2-responding clones were already detected in memory before infection. Mainly in CM and EM were contracting CD4+ clones; CD8+ were in EMRA.

Trimming cost V 5 bases and J 0 bases, with 7 bases left between them. This CDR3 is 13 amino acids long. CDR1 and CDR2 from the germline V gene are SGHTA and FQGTGA. TCR alpha and TCR beta cDNA libraries carrying sample barcodes and UMIs came from 5'RACE with constant-segment primers. TCRdb called the 5' RACE reads again in MiXCR, with one record for every CDR3 protein. Altogether 250,000 to 350,000 distinct CDR3 sequences are present, just under 20% being singletons, with the ten largest covering around 21%. Worth noting for this clonotype: Antigen specificity is unknown.

Sequences were obtained from PBMCs or a T cell subset sorted from them (not recorded which). The chain combines TRBV7-3 with TRBJ2-5; D remains ambiguous. This TCR came from a man younger than 35 who had mild COVID-19 (a few samples of this study predate the infection). Cell type and time point are not known. Written as DNA, the CDR3 is TGTGCCAGCAGCATCCGGGACCAAGAGACCCAGTACTTC. Translated: CASSIRDQETQYF.